This TCR beta chain was sequenced for a study of response to subunit inactivated influenza vaccine. From germline, CDR1 is KGHDR and CDR2 SFDVKD. The CDR3 length is 15 residues. With V trimmed by 3 bases and J by 5 bases, 6 bases remained unmatched. Findings and limits, study-wide: The authors put forward the suggestion that each seasonal influenza vaccination may bring in only a limited number of new T cells.

This clonotype was observed a handful of times. Its antigen is still unknown. TCRdb re-called the RT-PCR reads through MiXCR, storing one row per CDR3 protein. The top ten hold around 9.6% of the sample, which has roughly 760,000 distinct CDR3 sequences, over 20% seen once. The V and J genes are TRBV24-1 and TRBJ2-5; 9 bases align to TRBD2. This specimen was PBMCs from blood, taken roughly 5 days after vaccination. This sequence was found in a man aged 50-59 years who received an inactivated influenza vaccine. The CDR3 loop reads CATSDTGTSRETQYF. The CDR3 coding sequence is TGTGCCACCAGTGATACCGGGACTAGCCGGGAGACCCAGTACTTC.